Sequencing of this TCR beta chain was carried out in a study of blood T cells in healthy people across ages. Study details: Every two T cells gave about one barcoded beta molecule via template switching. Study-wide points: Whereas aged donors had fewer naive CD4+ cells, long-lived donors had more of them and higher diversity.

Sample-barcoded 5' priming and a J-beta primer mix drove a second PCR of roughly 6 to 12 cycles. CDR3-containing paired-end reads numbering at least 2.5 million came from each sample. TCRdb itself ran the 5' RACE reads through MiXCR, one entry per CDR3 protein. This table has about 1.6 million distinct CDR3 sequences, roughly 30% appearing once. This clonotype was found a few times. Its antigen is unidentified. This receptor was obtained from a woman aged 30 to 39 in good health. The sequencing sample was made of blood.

CDR3 DNA: TGTGCCAGCAGCCCCGGGGACAGGGGTCGGGAAAAACTGTTTTTT. Translation gives CASSPGDRGREKLFF. This chain links TRBV14 with TRBJ1-4, with 10 bases aligning to TRBD1. This CDR3 is 15 amino acids long. Trimming removed 4 bases from V and 8 bases from J; junction bases left unmatched: 7. In germline, CDR1 is SGHDN, CDR2 FVKESK.